These 17 T cell receptor beta chains came from one sample sequenced in a study. TCRdb processed the 5' RACE reads anew with MiXCR; each CDR3 protein has one entry. The sample contains 50,000 to 65,000 distinct CDR3 sequences, around 26% of which appear only once. Sequences were obtained from tumor-infiltrating memory CD4+ T cells sorted from the breast tumor. As to subset: memory CD4+ T cells, CD4+CD45RO+CD25-. The origin of the receptors is a female donor with breast cancer.

This clonotype is termed medium-sized. The chain links TRBV7-2 to TRBJ2-3; D may be TRBD1 (6 bases). Germline CDR1 SGHTA, CDR2 FQGNSA. V was trimmed by 5 bases and J by 5 bases, leaving 14 bases between them. This CDR3 comprises 14 residues. The CDR3 sequence is CASSKNRVGDTQYF. CDR3 sequence (DNA): TGTGCCAGCAGCAAAAACAGGGTTGGAGATACGCAGTATTTT.

The table lists this clonotype with a few counts. The chain carries TRBV6-2 or TRBV6-3 and TRBJ2-5; either TRBD1 or TRBD2 may fit D (6 bases each). Per the germline V gene, CDR1 is MNHEY and CDR2 is SVGEGT. Deletions cut 11 bases from V and 10 bases from J, with 17 bases between. CDR3 length: 11 residues. Written as DNA, the CDR3 is TGTGCCTCCGGGGGACAAGCTGACCAGTACTTC. It translates to CASGGQADQYF.

As for this clonotype: This may arise from a read error, as a much more abundant clone is one base away. The chain carries TRBV6-2 or TRBV6-3 and TRBJ1-1; no firm D call. The CDR3 has 14 residues. Germline lookup yields CDR1 MNHEY and CDR2 SVGEGT. CDR3 nucleotides: TGTGCCAGCAGTTACGGACTACGGAACACTAAAGCTTTCTTT. Translating gives CASSYGLRNTKAFF.

V and J are TRBV12-3 or TRBV12-4 and TRBJ1-2; no clear D. V was pared by 5 bases and J by 5 bases, with 9 bases between. The CDR3 is 12 amino acids. CDR3 region: CASSRQRYGYTF. The DNA for the CDR3 is TGTGCCAGCAGTCGCCAGAGATATGGCTACACCTTC.

The chain links TRBV20-1 to TRBJ2-5; 8 bases fit TRBD2. Unmatched junction bases numbered 4, after V lost 6 bases and J lost 1 base. Germline V CDR1 and CDR2: DFQATT, SNEGSKA (reference sequence). This CDR3 has 13 amino acids. CDR3 bases: TGCAGTGCCACCGGGAGGGGCCAAGAGACCCAGTACTTC. Protein product: CSATGRGQETQYF.

The rearrangement links TRBV7-9 to TRBJ2-2; 7 positions match TRBD2. Germline CDR1 reads SEHNR; CDR2 reads FQNEAQ (reference sequence). The CDR3 length is 14 residues. The ends lost 8 bases at V and 3 bases at J; junction bases unmatched: 6. The CDR3 coding sequence is TGTGCCAGCGTACCTAGCGGAGACACCGGGGAGCTGTTTTTT. Translated, it gives CASVPSGDTGELFF.

This clonotype was observed a handful of times. The chain joins TRBV4-1 to TRBJ2-1, with 11 bases fitting TRBD2. Looked up from germline, CDR1 is MGHRA and CDR2 is YSYEKL. The CDR3 loop spans 15 amino acids. With V trimmed by 1 base and J by 12 bases, 8 bases remained unmatched. CDR3 coding DNA: TGCGCCAGCAGCCAAGCAACTAGCGGGAGCAGAAGGCAGTTCTTC. Translated: CASSQATSGSRRQFF.

There are a few counts of this clonotype. The rearrangement links TRBV29-1 to TRBJ2-7, with TRBD2 matching 10 bases. V gave up 8 bases and J gave up 5 bases; unmatched junction bases: 6. CDR1 is SQVTM and CDR2 is ANQGSEA in the germline V gene. CDR3 size: 12 residues. In DNA form, the CDR3 reads TGCAGCACCGACGGACTAGCGGACGAGCAGTACTTC. The encoded protein is CSTDGLADEQYF.

The sample holds one count of this clonotype. V gene TRBV2 combines with J gene TRBJ2-6; D gene uncertain. Trimming left V 7 bases short and J 1 base short, with 11 bases between. The CDR3 is 15 residues long. Per the germline V gene, CDR1 is SNHLY and CDR2 is FYNNEI. This chain's CDR3 is CASMNRASGANVLTF. The CDR3 DNA reads as TGTGCCAGCATGAACCGGGCTTCTGGGGCCAACGTCCTGACTTTC.

This clonotype showed up just a few times. The chain joins TRBV13 to TRBJ2-5; no reliable D call. The CDR3 is made up of 12 amino acids. CDR1 and CDR2 from the germline V gene are PRHDT and FYEKMQ (reference sequence). V was trimmed by 5 bases and J by 7 bases, leaving 11 bases between them. DNA of the CDR3: TGTGCCAGCAGCCCCCCGGTTGGGACCCAGTACTTC. As protein: CASSPPVGTQYF.

This clonotype has a handful of counts. The V call is TRBV6-6, the J call TRBJ2-7; possibly TRBD2 for D (5 bases). The V gene lost 5 bases and the J gene lost 6 bases, with 14 bases spanning the gap. Germline CDR1 MNHNY, CDR2 SVGAGI (reference sequence). The length of the CDR3 is 13 residues. CDR3 protein: CASSPTGISEQYF. CDR3 nucleotides: TGTGCCAGCAGTCCGACGGGAATCAGCGAGCAGTACTTC.

The table lists this clonotype with a count of one. The chain employs TRBV5-1 and TRBJ2-3; the match to TRBD2 covers 7 bases. Germline V lookup: CDR1 SGHRS, CDR2 YFSETQ. The CDR3 runs to 16 residues. The V gene end was trimmed by 0 bases and the J gene end by 1 base; junction bases not matched to a gene: 5. CDR3 sequence (DNA): TGCGCCAGCAGCTTGGTTGCGGGAGTCCGCACAGATACGCAGTATTTT. Translation: CASSLVAGVRTDTQYF.

The chain joins TRBV2 to TRBJ1-5, with 7 bases matching TRBD1. With V trimmed by 4 bases and J by 9 bases, 3 bases remained unmatched. The V gene's germline CDR1 is SNHLY and CDR2 FYNNEI. This CDR3 is 12 amino acids long. The CDR3 spells CASSANRGPQHF. The CDR3 bases are TGTGCCAGCAGTGCCAACAGGGGGCCCCAGCATTTT.

A word on this clonotype: A read error may be the cause here, since a much bigger clone is one base away. The J gene is TRBJ2-1, the V gene TRBV7-3; D is undetermined. Deletions cut 1 base from V and 10 bases from J, with 8 bases between. Germline CDR1 SGHTA, CDR2 FQGTGA. This CDR3 comprises 12 residues. CDR3 bases: TGTGCCAGCAGCTTAAGGCCCAAGGAGCAGTTCTTC. Protein product: CASSLRPKEQFF.

This clonotype has only a few counts. The chain couples TRBV5-1 to TRBJ1-1; no clear D. V lost 4 bases and J lost 5, with 12 bases in between. The CDR3 covers 13 residues. Germline assignment: CDR1 SGHRS and CDR2 YFSETQ. The CDR3 protein is CASSNDGKTEAFF. The CDR3 nucleotides read TGCGCCAGCAGCAATGATGGGAAGACTGAAGCTTTCTTT.

The rearrangement joins TRBV6-1 to TRBJ1-2; D is unclear. Looked up from germline, CDR1 is MNHNS and CDR2 is SASEGT. This CDR3 region has 13 residues. V dropped 1 base and J dropped 4 bases, with 7 bases sitting between them. The CDR3 sequence is CASSEDGFYGYTF. The CDR3 coding sequence is TGTGCCAGCAGTGAAGATGGGTTCTATGGCTACACCTTC.

This clonotype was found a few times. The J gene is TRBJ2-5, the V gene TRBV11-3; perhaps TRBD2 as D (5 bases). The CDR3 is 13 residues long. Per the germline V gene, CDR1 is SGHNT and CDR2 is YENEEA. V lost 5 bases to trimming and J lost 4 bases, with 11 bases between them. Here the CDR3 reads CASSPGMTETQYF. The CDR3 bases are TGTGCCAGCAGCCCCGGGATGACAGAGACCCAGTACTTC.